What follows describes a single T cell receptor beta chain. Not enrolled were patients with uncontrolled infection, other autoimmune disease, pregnancy or lactation. The data were taken from a study of T cells in Graves' hyperthyroidism and ophthalmopathy. Amplified regions were TCR beta CDR3 sequences from RNA transcripts. In the first-round RT-PCR of the TCR CDR3, the HTBI primer set was used. TCRdb processed the multiplex PCR reads anew with MiXCR; each CDR3 protein has one entry. The sample holds around 690,000 distinct CDR3 sequences, under 25% seen once. The source material was blood. The TCR comes from a young man with Graves' ophthalmopathy.

CDR3 sequence: CASSETLGGDEQFF. In DNA form, the CDR3 reads TGTGCCAGCAGCGAGACGCTAGGGGGGGATGAGCAGTTCTTC. The V and J genes are TRBV9 and TRBJ2-1; a weak D match, TRBD2 (7 bases). This CDR3 spans 14 amino acids. Trimming pared 3 bases from V and 8 bases from J, leaving 15 bases between. Germline CDR1 SGDLS, CDR2 YYNGEE.